The TCR beta chain described here comes from a study of CD8+CD57+ T cells in acquired aplastic anemia. Patients picked for sequencing had shown CD8+CD57+ cell expansion detected by flow cytometry. The CDR3 runs to 15 residues. Trimming left V 5 bases short and J 0 bases short, with 12 bases between. CDR1 is SGHTA, CDR2 FQGTGA, per germline. Genomic DNA constituted the template upon which TCR beta VDJ and CDR3 profiling was performed. TCRdb recomputed calls from the reads with MiXCR, one row per CDR3 protein. This table has about 220,000 distinct CDR3 sequences, around 45% appearing once. Sequenced sample: sorted CD4+, CD8+, or CD8+CD57+ T cells (not recorded which) from PBMCs. This clonotype was obtained from a human donor with aplastic anemia. The J gene is TRBJ2-3, the V gene TRBV7-3, with D possibly TRBD1 on 5 matching bases. The DNA of the CDR3 is TGTGCCAGCAGCGCCGACAGACGTAGCACAGATACGCAGTATTTT. It yields the protein CASSADRRSTDTQYF. The variable domain in full, with the rest retrieved from reference TRBV7-3 and TRBJ2-3, is GAGVSQTPSNKVTEKGKYVELRCDPISGHTALYWYRQSLGQGPEFLIYFQGTGAADDSGLPNDRFFAVRPEGSVSTLKIQRTERGDSAVYLCASSADRRSTDTQYFGPGTRLTVL.